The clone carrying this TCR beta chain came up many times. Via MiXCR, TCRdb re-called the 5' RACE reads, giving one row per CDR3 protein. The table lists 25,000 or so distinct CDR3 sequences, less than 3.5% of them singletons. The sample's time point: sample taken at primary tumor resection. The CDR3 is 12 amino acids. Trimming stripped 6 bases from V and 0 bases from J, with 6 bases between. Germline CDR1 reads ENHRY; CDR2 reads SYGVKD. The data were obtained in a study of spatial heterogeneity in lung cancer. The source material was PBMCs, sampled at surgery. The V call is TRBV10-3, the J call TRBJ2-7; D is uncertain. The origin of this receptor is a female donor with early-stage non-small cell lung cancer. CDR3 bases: TGTGCCATCAGGGGTGACTCCTACGAGCAGTACTTC. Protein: CAIRGDSYEQYF.